The 21 T cell receptor beta chains reported below all come from one sample, sequenced in a study of technical replicates of blood from a few donors. Some clones are missing from TCRdb's copy, which holds only in-frame ones; the method was immunoSEQ multiplex PCR. There are around 68,000 clones in the sample; nearly 98% occur only once, and 0.25% to 0.35% lies in the top ten. Source material: T cells isolated from PBMCs. These receptors were collected from a human donor in good health.

This clone was recorded only once. The chain is built from TRBV19 and TRBJ2-2; D may be TRBD1 (6 bases). Germline CDR1 LNHDA, CDR2 SQIVND (reference sequence). Trimming took off 6 bases at V and 5 bases at J, with 31 bases between the two ends. The CDR3 loop spans 20 amino acids. For the CDR3, the DNA is TGTGCCAGTAGCCGGAGAACAGGGAAGTCGTTGTCGAAGGGGACCGGGGAGCTGTTTTTT. It specifies CASSRRTGKSLSKGTGELFF.

This clone was seen only once. V usage is TRBV27 and J usage is TRBJ1-5, with a possible D match to TRBD1 (6 bases). Trimming removed 2 bases at V and 7 bases at J, with 12 bases between. This CDR3 is 14 amino acids long. Germline V lookup: CDR1 MNHEY, CDR2 SMNVEV (reference sequence). CDR3: CASSLGRGRQPQHF. The CDR3 DNA reads TGTGCCAGCAGTTTAGGGCGGGGGCGCCAGCCCCAGCATTTT.

V and J are TRBV5-1 and TRBJ2-1, with 8 bases identical to TRBD1. J gave up 4 bases and V 4 bases, and 4 bases lay outside the gene matches. The CDR3 consists of 14 residues. Looked up from germline, CDR1 is SGHRS and CDR2 is YFSETQ. The chain's CDR3 is CASSEGTGYNEQFF. Here the CDR3 DNA reads TGCGCCAGCAGCGAAGGGACAGGATACAATGAGCAGTTCTTC.

The rearrangement joins TRBV27 to TRBJ1-1; no firm D call. The germline gives CDR1 MNHEY, CDR2 SMNVEV (reference sequence). V was clipped by 6 bases and J by 2 bases, with 13 bases between them. There are 14 residues in the CDR3. CDR3 nucleotides: TGTGCCAGCAGCCCACAGAATTTTAACACTGAAGCTTTCTTT. It yields the protein CASSPQNFNTEAFF.

The chain has TRBV15 and TRBJ1-5; the D gene is possibly TRBD1 (6 bases). From germline, CDR1 is LNHNV and CDR2 YYDKDF (reference sequence). Trimming removed 3 bases at V and 5 bases at J, with 14 bases between. There are 15 residues in the CDR3. The CDR3 DNA sequence: TGTGCCACCAGCAGGAGCAGGGGTATATATCAGCCCCAGCATTTT. Protein sequence: CATSRSRGIYQPQHF.

The chain recombines TRBV2 with TRBJ1-1, with D maybe TRBD1 (5 bases). Germline V gives CDR1 SNHLY, CDR2 FYNNEI. The V gene lost 9 bases and the J gene lost 5 bases, with 28 bases spanning the gap. The CDR3 totals 17 residues. DNA of the CDR3: TGTGCCAGTCCGCCAGACAGAACACCTCCTCTTAGGACTGAAGCTTTCTTT. It translates to CASPPDRTPPLRTEAFF.

This sequence joins TRBV25-1 and TRBJ2-6; D possibly corresponds to TRBD2 (5 bases). CDR1 and CDR2 (germline): MGHDK, SYGVNS. There are 15 residues in the CDR3. Trimming cost V 2 bases and J 9 bases, with 14 bases left between them. CDR3 nucleotides: TGTGCCAGCAGTGAAACGAGAGGGTCGGTCAACGTCCTGACTTTC. It yields the protein CASSETRGSVNVLTF.

This chain connects TRBV30 to TRBJ1-1, with 9 bases matching TRBD1. The CDR3 runs 12 residues. With 0 bases clipped from V and 8 bases from J, the junction kept 1 base outside the gene matches. CDR1 and CDR2 from the germline V gene are GTSNPN and SVGIG (reference sequence). The CDR3 spells CAWSVQGAEAFF. In DNA form, the CDR3 reads TGTGCCTGGAGTGTACAGGGGGCGGAAGCTTTCTTT.

The chain has TRBV28 and TRBJ2-5; tentatively, D is TRBD1 (6 bases). V shed 5 bases and J shed 1 base, with 8 bases lying between them. CDR3 length: 13 residues. Germline CDR1 is MDHEN and CDR2 is SYDVKM. The CDR3 DNA is TGTGCCAGCAGTCCGACAGGCCAAGAGACCCAGTACTTC. Residues: CASSPTGQETQYF.

The chain couples TRBV5-4 to TRBJ1-1; 12 bases line up with TRBD1. V lost 0 bases to trimming and J lost 5 bases; unmatched junction nucleotides: 5. In germline, CDR1 is SGHNT, CDR2 YYREEE (reference sequence). This CDR3 region has 16 residues. Here the CDR3 DNA reads TGTGCCAGCAGCTTGGGGGGACAGGGGGCTCATACTGAAGCTTTCTTT. Its translation: CASSLGGQGAHTEAFF.

The chain uses TRBV9 and TRBJ2-1; D perhaps matches TRBD2 (5 bases). Germline loops: CDR1 SGDLS, CDR2 YYNGEE. The CDR3 has 14 amino acids. Trimming left V 3 bases short and J 7 bases short, with 14 bases between. The CDR3 region has the DNA TGTGCCAGCAGCGCCAGTAGAGGGTTGAATGAGCAGTTCTTC. This translates into CASSASRGLNEQFF.

The V gene is TRBV27, the J gene TRBJ2-5; 7 nucleotides align to TRBD2. Looked up from germline, CDR1 is MNHEY and CDR2 is SMNVEV (reference sequence). With V trimmed by 2 bases and J by 5 bases, 2 bases remained unmatched. The CDR3 consists of 13 residues. The CDR3 region is CASSLAGVETQYF. The CDR3, as DNA: TGTGCCAGCAGTTTAGCGGGAGTGGAGACCCAGTACTTC.

The chain recombines TRBV18 with TRBJ2-7; D is unclear. This CDR3 has 14 amino acids. Trimming pared 2 bases from V and 5 bases from J, leaving 13 bases between. Per the germline V gene, CDR1 is KGHSH and CDR2 is LQKENI. This CDR3 is CASSPSSAENEQYF. For the CDR3, the DNA is TGTGCCAGCTCACCATCAAGTGCTGAGAACGAGCAGTACTTC.

The count of this clone is one. The gene calls are TRBV4-1 and TRBJ2-3; D possibly corresponds to TRBD2 (5 bases). Germline V gene sequence: CDR1 MGHRA, CDR2 YSYEKL. V was trimmed by 1 base and J by 0 bases, leaving 11 bases between them. This CDR3 comprises 16 residues. The CDR3 coding sequence is TGCGCCAGCAGCCAAGTGATGAGCGGTAGCACAGATACGCAGTATTTT. Protein product: CASSQVMSGSTDTQYF.

This chain uses TRBV27 with TRBJ1-2; 8 positions match TRBD1. Trimming cost V 0 bases and J 2 bases; bases outside gene matches: 2. This CDR3 is 15 amino acids long. Germline lookup yields CDR1 MNHEY and CDR2 SMNVEV (reference sequence). CDR3: CASSLSWTGNYGYTF. CDR3 DNA sequence: TGTGCCAGCAGTTTATCTTGGACAGGGAACTATGGCTACACCTTC.

The V gene is TRBV5-1, the J gene TRBJ1-5; TRBD1 matches at 8 bases. J lost 6 bases, V lost 4 bases, and 6 bases had no gene match. Germline V CDR1 and CDR2: SGHRS, YFSETQ. The CDR3 runs 14 residues. CDR3 loop: CASSPTGERQPQHF. In nucleotides, the CDR3 is TGCGCCAGCAGCCCGACAGGGGAACGTCAGCCCCAGCATTTT.

The CDR3 loop is CASSKSTGGEQYF. The CDR3 DNA reads TGTGCCAGCAGCAAATCGACAGGCGGGGAGCAGTACTTC. The genes are TRBV9 and TRBJ2-7; D is possibly TRBD1 (6 bases). Trimming took 4 bases from V and 7 from J, leaving 15 bases between them. The length of the CDR3 is 13 residues. Germline-derived CDR1 and CDR2 are SGDLS and YYNGEE.

The rearrangement links TRBV29-1 to TRBJ1-1, with D possibly being TRBD1 (5 bases). V lost 6 bases to trimming and J lost 1 base, with 12 bases between them. The CDR3 sequence is 13 residues long. From germline, CDR1 is SQVTM and CDR2 ANQGSEA. The CDR3 nucleotides are TGCAGCGTGTCGCAGGGCAGGAACACTGAAGCTTTCTTT. Translated: CSVSQGRNTEAFF.

The rearrangement joins TRBV6-5 to TRBJ1-2; 8 bases line up with TRBD1. CDR1 is MNHEY and CDR2 is SVGAGI in the germline V gene. This CDR3 is built from 14 residues. The ends lost 5 bases at V and 5 bases at J; junction bases unmatched: 7. The CDR3 loop is CASSHTTGEYGYTF. The CDR3 bases are TGTGCCAGCAGTCATACGACAGGGGAGTATGGCTACACCTTC.

This rearrangement joins TRBV7-8 to TRBJ2-7; D not resolved. The CDR3 is made up of 15 amino acids. The V gene lost 1 base and the J gene lost 0 bases, with 10 bases spanning the gap. CDR1 SGHVS and CDR2 FQNEAQ come from the germline V gene. Written as DNA, the CDR3 is TGTGCCAGCAGCTTAGAAACGGAGCACTCCTACGAGCAGTACTTC. Translated: CASSLETEHSYEQYF.

DNA of the CDR3: TGTGCCAGCAGTTATCCTAGCGCAGAGACCCAGTACTTC. Translation: CASSYPSAETQYF. The rearrangement links TRBV7-9 to TRBJ2-5, with a tentative D call TRBD2 (6 bases). Germline V gives CDR1 SEHNR, CDR2 FQNEAQ (reference sequence). Trimming removed 6 bases at V and 4 bases at J, with 12 bases between. CDR3 size: 13 residues.